This T cell receptor (beta chain) was recorded in a study of T cell responses to AZD1222 COVID-19 vaccine. The germline V gene encodes CDR1 LNHNV and CDR2 YYDKDF (reference sequence). After removal of 5 bases from V and 10 bases from J, the junction contained 14 bases not matched to a gene. This CDR3 contains 15 residues. The assay was immunoSEQ multiplex PCR, and TCRdb's table has in-frame clones only and misses some. Here the sample spans some 150,000 clones, around 90% being singletons. This sequence joins TRBV15 and TRBJ1-5; 7 bases match TRBD1. Sequencing used peripheral blood, obtained 28 days after the second dose of the MenACWY control vaccine. This TCR came from an adult who received the MenACWY meningococcal vaccine as a control. The CDR3 loop is CATSPDRFWGTPQHF. In nucleotides, the CDR3 is TGTGCCACCAGCCCGGACAGGTTCTGGGGTACCCCCCAGCATTTT.